The present entry profiles one T cell receptor (beta chain) with its context. What it binds is not known. This entry belongs to a study of cytomegalovirus exposure and HLA in healthy donors. Study-wide results and limits: Most CMV-associated TCR beta chains were later found to appear HLA-restricted. Under in vitro conditions, three CMV-associated chains were confirmed as specific for CMV antigens.

All donors participated as healthy donors of bone marrow. The PCR was carried out with 60 Vbeta primers and 13 Jbeta primers. TCRdb's copy holds only in-frame clones and misses some; the assay was immunoSEQ multiplex PCR. The sample consists of about 140,000 clones, roughly 72% of them appearing once. Sequencing input: PBMCs. The source is a man aged 35-49 years in good health and CMV-seronegative.

CDR3 loop: CTSSQDWSAQGVTDTQYF. The CDR3 DNA sequence: TGCACCAGCAGCCAAGATTGGTCGGCTCAAGGGGTCACAGATACGCAGTATTTT. The chain couples TRBV1 to TRBJ2-3; the D segment call TRBD1 is taken from the table without a DNA check. TRBV1 is flagged as a pseudogene. The length of the CDR3 is 18 residues.